Presented here are 28 T cell receptor beta chains from one specimen sequenced in a study of CD8 T cells in ankylosing spondylitis. MiXCR, run by TCRdb on the 5' RACE reads, gives a single entry per CDR3 protein. Seen here are roughly 400,000 distinct CDR3 sequences, around 22% observed once, and the top ten hold roughly a sixth. These TCRs are of unknown antigen specificity. Study-wide results and caveats: The study identified a TCR beta motif of several highly homologous variants that appeared characteristic of ankylosing spondylitis blood.

Source material: blood, either unsorted or a sorted T cell fraction (not recorded which). The receptors shown here come from a male donor with ankylosing spondylitis.

This clonotype was detected a few times. This chain links TRBV29-1 with TRBJ2-1; TRBD1 aligns across 9 bases. Looked up from germline, CDR1 is SQVTM and CDR2 is ANQGSEA. V gave up 6 bases and J gave up 5 bases; unmatched junction bases: 5. The CDR3 has 13 residues. In nucleotides, the CDR3 is TGCAGCGTGCCGGGACAGGGAAACAATGAGCAGTTCTTC. It is translated as CSVPGQGNNEQFF.

This clonotype came up a few times. The chain uses TRBV29-1 and TRBJ1-1, with TRBD1 identical over 8 bases. The CDR3 extends over 14 amino acids. V was clipped by 4 bases and J by 2 bases; unmatched bases: 6. CDR1 and CDR2 from the germline V gene are SQVTM and ANQGSEA. The CDR3 coding sequence is TGCAGCGTTGGCCTCACAGGGGGAAACACTGAAGCTTTCTTT. Translating gives CSVGLTGGNTEAFF.

This clonotype was detected only a few times. This chain connects TRBV6-1 to TRBJ1-6; D remains ambiguous. V dropped 5 bases and J dropped 7 bases, with 15 bases sitting between them. Germline V gene data show CDR1 as MNHNS and CDR2 as SASEGT. The CDR3 contains 15 residues. This chain's CDR3 is CASSLHRAGNSPLHF. The CDR3 nucleotides read TGTGCCAGCAGTCTGCATCGGGCGGGGAATTCACCCCTCCACTTT.

CDR3 protein: CASSRGGTSPFTDTQYF. Here the CDR3 DNA reads TGTGCCAGTAGCCGTGGGGGGACTTCACCCTTCACAGATACGCAGTATTTT. The chain has TRBV19 and TRBJ2-3, with D possibly TRBD2 on 6 matching bases. Germline V gene sequence: CDR1 LNHDA, CDR2 SQIVND (reference sequence). The V and J ends lost 6 bases and 2 bases respectively, with 21 bases between them. CDR3 length: 17 residues.

The chain links TRBV7-2 to TRBJ2-3, with D perhaps matching TRBD1 or TRBD2 (5 bases each). Trimming took off 5 bases at V and 9 bases at J, with 24 bases between the two ends. The CDR3 totals 16 residues. Germline values: CDR1 SGHTA, CDR2 FQGNSA. CDR3: CASSQHPGPEMMTQYF. CDR3 in DNA: TGTGCCAGCAGCCAACACCCGGGACCGGAGATGATGACGCAGTATTTT.

V usage is TRBV9 and J usage is TRBJ2-7, with 7 bases identical to TRBD2. CDR3 length equals 15 residues. V lost 0 bases and J lost 4; bases outside the gene matches: 7. Germline assignment: CDR1 SGDLS and CDR2 YYNGEE. The DNA for the CDR3 is TGTGCCAGCAGCGTAGGTGGCCGGGAGGAATACGAGCAGTACTTC. This gives the protein CASSVGGREEYEQYF.

This clonotype was counted many times. The V gene is TRBV29-1, the J gene TRBJ2-3, with 7 bases lining up with TRBD1. The CDR3 totals 11 residues. V shed 7 bases, J shed 5 bases, and the junction held 3 bases outside the gene matches. The germline gives CDR1 SQVTM, CDR2 ANQGSEA. CDR3 amino acids: CSAGDRDTQYF. The CDR3 nucleotides read TGCAGCGCCGGGGACAGAGATACGCAGTATTTT.

CDR3 DNA: TGTGCCAGCAGTGAATATAGGGAGACCCAGTACTTC. This sequence encodes CASSEYRETQYF. The chain joins TRBV25-1 to TRBJ2-5; unclear D gene. V was shortened by 0 bases and J by 5 bases, with 4 bases between the two germline ends. Germline V gene data show CDR1 as MGHDK and CDR2 as SYGVNS. The CDR3 extends over 12 amino acids. The entire variable domain, with the rest obtained from reference TRBV25-1 and TRBJ2-5, is as follows: EADIYQTPRYLVIGTGKKITLECSQTMGHDKMYWYQQDPGMELHLIHYSYGVNSTEKGDLSSESTVSRIRTEHFPLTLESARPSHTSQYLCASSEYRETQYFGPGTRLLVL.

The chain links TRBV7-2 to TRBJ2-1; 14 bases are shared with TRBD2. The CDR3 runs to 17 residues. V was clipped by 1 base and J by 8 bases; unmatched bases: 7. Germline V CDR1 and CDR2: SGHTA, FQGNSA. The CDR3 sequence: CASSLVGGLAGVDEQFF. The CDR3 DNA follows: TGTGCCAGCAGCTTAGTGGGGGGACTAGCGGGAGTTGATGAGCAGTTCTTC. The variable domain in full, completed from reference TRBV7-2 and TRBJ2-1, reads GAGVSQSPSNKVTEKGKDVELRCDPISGHTALYWYRQSLGQGLEFLIYFQGNSAPDKSGLPSDRFSAERTGGSVSTLTIQRTQQEDSAVYLCASSLVGGLAGVDEQFFGPGTRLTVL.

The chain uses TRBV29-1 and TRBJ2-2; 7 nucleotides match TRBD1. The CDR3 extends over 12 amino acids. With 4 bases clipped from V and 7 bases from J, the junction kept 3 bases outside the gene matches. Germline CDR1 SQVTM, CDR2 ANQGSEA. Written as DNA, the CDR3 is TGCAGCGTTGGACAGGGCGACGGGGAGCTGTTTTTT. Its translation: CSVGQGDGELFF.

This clonotype occurred a few times. The CDR3 DNA reads TGCAGTGCTAGAGTAGGCGGGATTATAAATGAGCAGTTCTTC. It translates to CSARVGGIINEQFF. The rearrangement uses TRBV20-1 and TRBJ2-1; D is perhaps TRBD2 (6 bases). The germline CDR1 and CDR2 sequences are DFQATT and SNEGSKA (reference sequence). The CDR3 is 14 amino acids. V was pared by 1 base and J by 7 bases, with 14 bases between.

V and J are TRBV12-3 or TRBV12-4 and TRBJ1-3; D gene unclear. V lost 6 bases and J 3 bases, leaving 18 bases between the germline ends. The CDR3 runs 16 residues. The CDR3 sequence: CASSADGGLFGNTIYF. The CDR3 DNA reads as TGTGCCAGCAGCGCCGACGGAGGATTATTTGGAAACACCATATATTTT.

The rearrangement uses TRBV6-1 and TRBJ2-7; 10 positions agree with TRBD2. V shed 6 bases, J shed 4 bases, and the junction held 6 bases outside the gene matches. CDR1 MNHNS and CDR2 SASEGT come from the germline V gene. The CDR3 contains 14 residues. CDR3 sequence: CASSRGLARYEQYF. CDR3 in DNA: TGTGCCAGCAGCCGGGGACTAGCGAGGTACGAGCAGTACTTC.

This clonotype was counted ten times or more. The chain is built from TRBV12-3 or TRBV12-4 and TRBJ2-1; 12 bases map to TRBD2. This CDR3 is built from 15 residues. The V segment lost 5 bases and the J segment 4 bases; nucleotides outside the gene matches: 3. The CDR3 protein is CASSPTSGGYNEQFF. The CDR3, as DNA: TGTGCCAGCAGTCCAACTAGCGGGGGGTACAATGAGCAGTTCTTC.

This clonotype was seen ten or more times. The chain is built from TRBV7-9 and TRBJ2-5, with TRBD2 identical over 10 bases. The V and J ends lost 5 bases and 3 bases, in that order; junction bases with no gene match: 9. This CDR3 spans 16 amino acids. Germline V gene data show CDR1 as SEHNR and CDR2 as FQNEAQ (reference sequence). CDR3 loop: CASSEELLAGEETQYF. The DNA of the CDR3 is TGTGCCAGCAGCGAGGAGCTGCTAGCGGGAGAAGAGACCCAGTACTTC.

This clonotype was counted only a few times. The chain uses TRBV5-1 and TRBJ2-3; no clear D gene. The V end was cut by 4 bases, the J end by 0 bases, with 6 bases between. The CDR3 loop spans 13 amino acids. Germline V gene lookup returns CDR1 SGHRS and CDR2 YFSETQ. In nucleotides, the CDR3 is TGCGCCAGCAGCCACGGAAGCACAGATACGCAGTATTTT. It is translated as CASSHGSTDTQYF.

The genes are TRBV10-2 and TRBJ2-7; 7 bases agree with TRBD1. Germline V CDR1 and CDR2: WSHSY, SAAADI. The CDR3 loop spans 15 amino acids. Unmatched junction bases numbered 9, after V lost 3 bases and J lost 4 bases. This CDR3 is CASSEVRTGVYEQYF. DNA of the CDR3: TGCGCCAGCAGTGAAGTCCGTACAGGGGTATACGAGCAGTACTTC.

The J gene is TRBJ2-1, the V gene TRBV3-1; D remains ambiguous. The ends were cut back, 8 bases at V and 4 bases at J, with 6 bases in the middle. The CDR3 is 11 residues long. CDR1 LGHDT and CDR2 YNNKEL come from the germline V gene (reference sequence). CDR3: CASVGYNEQFF. In nucleotides, the CDR3 is TGTGCCAGCGTGGGGTACAATGAGCAGTTCTTC.

This clonotype has just a few counts. The genes are TRBV11-3 and TRBJ1-1; a weak D match, TRBD1 (5 bases). This CDR3 is built from 14 residues. V lost 5 bases and J 0 bases, leaving 10 bases between the germline ends. Per germline, CDR1 SGHNT and CDR2 YENEEA. CDR3 loop: CASSVLGLNTEAFF. The CDR3 DNA reads as TGTGCCAGCAGCGTGTTGGGGCTGAACACTGAAGCTTTCTTT.

The chain's CDR3 is CASSLDPAGGYNEQFF. DNA for the CDR3: TGTGCCAGCAGCTTAGATCCGGCAGGGGGGTACAATGAGCAGTTCTTC. This chain joins TRBV7-2 and TRBJ2-1; TRBD1 might be the D (7 bases). With 1 base removed from V and 4 bases from J, the gap between germline ends came to 14 bases. The CDR3 length is 16 residues. Germline V CDR1 and CDR2: SGHTA, FQGNSA.

This clonotype has ten or more counts. This sequence joins TRBV5-1 and TRBJ1-2; 8 bases agree with TRBD1. Looked up from germline, CDR1 is SGHRS and CDR2 is YFSETQ. The V segment lost 1 base and the J segment 0 bases; nucleotides outside the gene matches: 5. The length of the CDR3 is 16 residues. Here the CDR3 reads CASSLITGGSNYGYTF. Here the CDR3 DNA reads TGCGCCAGCAGCTTGATTACAGGGGGATCTAACTATGGCTACACCTTC.

This clonotype was seen only a few times. The chain couples TRBV5-1 to TRBJ2-7; no definite D call. Germline values: CDR1 SGHRS, CDR2 YFSETQ. Trimming removed 4 bases at V and 3 bases at J, with 14 bases between. CDR3 length: 14 residues. The CDR3: CASSPYQDGYEQYF. The CDR3 region has the DNA TGCGCCAGCAGCCCGTATCAGGACGGCTACGAGCAGTACTTC.

This clonotype was counted ten times or more. The J gene is TRBJ2-5, the V gene TRBV10-3; D remains unclear. This CDR3 contains 14 residues. CDR1 is ENHRY, CDR2 SYGVKD, per germline. Trimming shortened V by 0 bases and J by 1 base, and 6 bases separated the two germline ends. This CDR3 is CAISESRGQETQYF. Written as DNA, the CDR3 is TGTGCCATCAGTGAGTCGAGAGGCCAAGAGACCCAGTACTTC.

This chain connects TRBV6-1 to TRBJ1-2, with a tentative D call TRBD1 (5 bases). The germline V gene has CDR1 MNHNS and CDR2 SASEGT. The CDR3 has 12 residues. The V gene lost 4 bases and the J gene lost 4 bases, with 7 bases spanning the gap. CDR3 residues: CASSVGGYGYTF. DNA for the CDR3: TGTGCCAGCAGTGTCGGGGGCTATGGCTACACCTTC.

This clonotype has just a few counts. The chain recombines TRBV15 with TRBJ2-7; D could derive from TRBD1 or TRBD2 (5 bases each). Germline CDR1 reads LNHNV; CDR2 reads YYDKDF (reference sequence). The CDR3 contains 13 residues. V lost 5 bases and J 7 bases, leaving 15 bases between the germline ends. The CDR3 sequence is CATSGDGSPEQYF. In DNA form, the CDR3 reads TGTGCCACCAGCGGGGACGGTTCACCGGAGCAGTACTTC.

The chain has TRBV5-1 and TRBJ2-3; 11 bases align to TRBD1. V was pared by 4 bases and J by 6 bases, with 4 bases of the junction left unmatched. Germline V gene sequence: CDR1 SGHRS, CDR2 YFSETQ. The length of the CDR3 is 14 residues. The CDR3 region has the DNA TGCGCCAGCAGCCGGGACAGGGGGTCCGATACGCAGTATTTT. Protein product: CASSRDRGSDTQYF. The full variable domain, with the rest looked up from reference TRBV5-1 and TRBJ2-3, is KAGVTQTPRYLIKTRGQQVTLSCSPISGHRSVSWYQQTPGQGLQFLFEYFSETQRNKGNFPGRFSGRQFSNSRSEMNVSTLELGDSALYLCASSRDRGSDTQYFGPGTRLTVL.

This clonotype showed up just a few times. The rearrangement uses TRBV20-1 and TRBJ2-1; perhaps TRBD2 as D (6 bases). Trimming took 2 bases from V and 4 from J, leaving 12 bases between them. Germline V lookup: CDR1 DFQATT, CDR2 SNEGSKA (reference sequence). The CDR3 sequence is 14 residues long. CDR3 in amino acids: CSARRRGPYNEQFF. The DNA of the CDR3 is TGCAGTGCTAGAAGGAGGGGACCATACAATGAGCAGTTCTTC.

This chain connects TRBV11-2 to TRBJ2-7; D is undetermined. V was pared by 5 bases and J by 4 bases, with 24 bases between. This CDR3 is 17 amino acids long. CDR1 and CDR2 from the germline V gene are SGHAT and FQNNGV. CDR3 nucleotides: TGTGCCAGCAGCCCTATCGCCCGTTCCGTGGGGTTATACGAGCAGTACTTC. This translates into CASSPIARSVGLYEQYF.